Below, 5 T cell receptor beta chains from the same sample are listed, as sequenced in a study of PD-L1 blockade in urothelial cancer. Clones were read by immunoSEQ multiplex PCR, and TCRdb kept only the in-frame ones, dropping some. The sample holds 56,000 or so clones, 85% to 90% seen once. Sequenced here: PBMCs, sampled around atezolizumab (anti-PD-L1) treatment. Every receptor here comes from a man aged 50 or older with urothelial cancer.

This clone was found once. The V and J genes are TRBV2 and TRBJ2-7; tentatively, D is TRBD2 (5 bases). V lost 10 bases, J lost 4 bases, and 20 bases lay in between. The germline gives CDR1 SNHLY, CDR2 FYNNEI. CDR3 length equals 14 residues. The CDR3 nucleotides are TGTGCCATCAGGCTCCAAGCGGAGATATACGAGCAGTACTTC. It yields the protein CAIRLQAEIYEQYF. The full variable domain, with the rest looked up from reference TRBV2 and TRBJ2-7, is EPEVTQTPSHQVTQMGQEVILRCVPISNHLYFYWYRQILGQKVEFLVSFYNNEISEKSEIFDDQFSVERPDGSNFTLKIRSTKLEDSAMYFCAIRLQAEIYEQYFGPGTRLTVT.

This chain joins TRBV6-6 and TRBJ2-2, with 7 nucleotides matching TRBD2. CDR1 is MNHNY, CDR2 SVGAGI, per germline (reference sequence). With V trimmed by 0 bases and J by 7 bases, 8 bases remained unmatched. This CDR3 spans 16 amino acids. The CDR3: CASSYSRAGDSGELFF. In DNA form, the CDR3 reads TGTGCCAGCAGTTACTCGCGCGCGGGAGACAGCGGGGAGCTGTTTTTT.

CDR3 sequence: CASSLQGAREQYF. The CDR3 DNA reads as TGTGCCAGCAGTTTACAGGGGGCGCGTGAGCAGTACTTC. V and J are TRBV5-5 and TRBJ2-7; 9 nucleotides align to TRBD1. Germline lookup yields CDR1 SGHKS and CDR2 YYEKEE (reference sequence). The CDR3 consists of 13 residues. After removal of 5 bases from V and 7 bases from J, the junction contained 7 bases not matched to a gene.

V usage is TRBV28 and J usage is TRBJ2-1, with a weak D call TRBD2 (5 bases). Between the trimmed V and J ends, which lost 2 bases and 8 bases, there was a span of 19 bases. Germline CDR1 reads MDHEN; CDR2 reads SYDVKM. The CDR3 has 16 residues. CDR3 in DNA: TGTGCCAGCAGTTTAATAGGGTTGGGAGAATACGATGAGCAGTTCTTC. It translates to CASSLIGLGEYDEQFF.

The chain links TRBV7-3 to TRBJ2-7; 12 bases are a match to TRBD2. The germline CDR1 and CDR2 sequences are SGHTA and FQGTGA. V trimming: 2 bases; J trimming: 2 bases; junction bases outside the gene matches: 1. The CDR3 has 15 residues. This CDR3 is CASSLSSGRAYEQYF. The CDR3 nucleotides are TGTGCCAGCAGCTTATCTAGCGGGAGGGCCTACGAGCAGTACTTC. Variable domain in full (rest from reference TRBV7-3 and TRBJ2-7): GAGVSQTPSNKVTEKGKYVELRCDPISGHTALYWYRQSLGQGPEFLIYFQGTGAADDSGLPNDRFFAVRPEGSVSTLKIQRTERGDSAVYLCASSLSSGRAYEQYFGPGTRLTVT.